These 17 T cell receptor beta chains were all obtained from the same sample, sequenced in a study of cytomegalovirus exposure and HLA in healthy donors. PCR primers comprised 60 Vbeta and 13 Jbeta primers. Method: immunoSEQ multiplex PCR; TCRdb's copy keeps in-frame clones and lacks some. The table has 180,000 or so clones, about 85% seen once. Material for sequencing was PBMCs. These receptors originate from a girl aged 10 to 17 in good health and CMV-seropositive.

CDR3 in DNA: TGCGCCAGCAGCCCCCGCGGACTAGCGGGAGTTCGGGGGAATGAGCAGTTCTTC. Encoded protein: CASSPRGLAGVRGNEQFF. V usage is TRBV4-1 and J usage is TRBJ2-1; 13 nucleotides align to TRBD2. In germline, CDR1 is MGHRA, CDR2 YSYEKL. The CDR3 extends over 18 amino acids. Unmatched junction bases numbered 13, after V lost 4 bases and J lost 7 bases.

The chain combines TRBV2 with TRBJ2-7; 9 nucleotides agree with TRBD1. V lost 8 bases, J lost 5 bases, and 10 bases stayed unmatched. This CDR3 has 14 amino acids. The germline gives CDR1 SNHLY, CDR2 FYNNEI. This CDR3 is CASVKGQGSHEQYF. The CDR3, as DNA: TGTGCCAGCGTTAAGGGACAGGGTTCCCACGAGCAGTACTTC.

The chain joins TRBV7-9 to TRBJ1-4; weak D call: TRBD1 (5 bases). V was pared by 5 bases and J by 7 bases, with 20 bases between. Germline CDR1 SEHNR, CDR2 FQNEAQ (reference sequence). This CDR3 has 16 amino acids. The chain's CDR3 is CASSPGGPGEGEKLFF. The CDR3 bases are TGTGCCAGCAGCCCGGGAGGCCCGGGGGAGGGTGAAAAACTGTTTTTT.

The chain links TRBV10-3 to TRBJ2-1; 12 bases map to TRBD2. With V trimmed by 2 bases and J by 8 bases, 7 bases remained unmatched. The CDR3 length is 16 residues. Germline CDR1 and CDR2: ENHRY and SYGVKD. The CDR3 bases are TGTGCCATCAGTGAGGGCACTAGCGGGAGGTCTGATGAGCAGTTCTTC. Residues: CAISEGTSGRSDEQFF.

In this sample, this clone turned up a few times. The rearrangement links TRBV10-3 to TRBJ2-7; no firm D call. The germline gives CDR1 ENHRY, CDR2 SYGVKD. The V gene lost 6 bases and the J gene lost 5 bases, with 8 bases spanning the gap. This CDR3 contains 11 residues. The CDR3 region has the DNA TGTGCCATCAGAGAGATCGACGAGCAGTACTTC. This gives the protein CAIREIDEQYF.

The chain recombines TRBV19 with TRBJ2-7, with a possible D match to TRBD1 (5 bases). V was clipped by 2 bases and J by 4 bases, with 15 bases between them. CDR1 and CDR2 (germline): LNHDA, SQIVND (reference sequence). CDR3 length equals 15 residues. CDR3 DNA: TGTGCCAGTAGTATAAATTGGGGCAGAGCGTACGAGCAGTACTTC. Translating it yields CASSINWGRAYEQYF.

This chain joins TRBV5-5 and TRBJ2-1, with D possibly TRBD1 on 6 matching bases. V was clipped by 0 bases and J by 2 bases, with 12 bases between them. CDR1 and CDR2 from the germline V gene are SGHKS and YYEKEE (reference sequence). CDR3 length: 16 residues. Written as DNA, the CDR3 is TGTGCCAGCAGCTTGGGAGCAGGGGAAGCCTACAATGAGCAGTTCTTC. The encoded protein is CASSLGAGEAYNEQFF.

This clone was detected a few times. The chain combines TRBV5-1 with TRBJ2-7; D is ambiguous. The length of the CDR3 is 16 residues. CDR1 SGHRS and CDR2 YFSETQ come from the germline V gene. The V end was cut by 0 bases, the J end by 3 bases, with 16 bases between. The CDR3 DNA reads TGCGCCAGCAGCTTGGCTCCCCCTACGATAGACTACGAGCAGTACTTC. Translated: CASSLAPPTIDYEQYF.

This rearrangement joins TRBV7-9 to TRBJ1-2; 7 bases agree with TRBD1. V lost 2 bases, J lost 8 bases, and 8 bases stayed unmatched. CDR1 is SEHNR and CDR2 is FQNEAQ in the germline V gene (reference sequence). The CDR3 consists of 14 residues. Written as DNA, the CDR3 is TGTGCCAGCAGCTTAAGAAGGGGGCATCGGGGCTACACCTTC. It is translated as CASSLRRGHRGYTF.

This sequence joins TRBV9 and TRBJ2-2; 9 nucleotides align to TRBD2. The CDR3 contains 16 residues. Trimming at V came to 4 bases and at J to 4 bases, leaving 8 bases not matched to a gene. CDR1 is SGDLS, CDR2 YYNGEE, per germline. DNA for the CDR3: TGTGCCAGCAGCCTTAGCGGGAGTAGGTCCACCGGGGAGCTGTTTTTT. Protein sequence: CASSLSGSRSTGELFF.

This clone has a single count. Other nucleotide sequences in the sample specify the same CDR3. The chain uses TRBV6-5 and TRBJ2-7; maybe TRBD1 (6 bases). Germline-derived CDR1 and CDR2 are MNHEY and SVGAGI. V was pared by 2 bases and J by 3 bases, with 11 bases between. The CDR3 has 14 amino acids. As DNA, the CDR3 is TGTGCCAGCAGTTACGGAAGGGGGAGCTACGAGCAGTACTTC. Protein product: CASSYGRGSYEQYF.

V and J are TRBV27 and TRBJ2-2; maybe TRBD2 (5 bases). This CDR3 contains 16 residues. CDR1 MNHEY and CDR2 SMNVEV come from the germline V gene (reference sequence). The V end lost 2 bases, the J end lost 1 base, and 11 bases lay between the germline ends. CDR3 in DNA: TGTGCCAGCAGTTTAGGAAGGACTTGGAACACCGGGGAGCTGTTTTTT. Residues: CASSLGRTWNTGELFF.

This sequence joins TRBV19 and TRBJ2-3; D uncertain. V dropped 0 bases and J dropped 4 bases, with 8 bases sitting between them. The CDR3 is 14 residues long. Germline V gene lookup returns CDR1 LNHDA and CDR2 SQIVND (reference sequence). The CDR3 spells CASSIDPTPDTQYF. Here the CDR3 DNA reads TGTGCCAGTAGTATAGATCCGACTCCAGATACGCAGTATTTT.

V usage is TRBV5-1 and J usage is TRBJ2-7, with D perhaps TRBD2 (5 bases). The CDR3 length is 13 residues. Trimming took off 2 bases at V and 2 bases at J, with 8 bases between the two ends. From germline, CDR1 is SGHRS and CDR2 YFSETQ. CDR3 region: CASSFRLTYEQYF. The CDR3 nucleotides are TGCGCCAGCAGCTTCAGACTAACCTACGAGCAGTACTTC.

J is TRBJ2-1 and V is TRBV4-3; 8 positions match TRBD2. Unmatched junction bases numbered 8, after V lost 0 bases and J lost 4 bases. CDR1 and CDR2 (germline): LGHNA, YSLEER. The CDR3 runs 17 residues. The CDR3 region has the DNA TGCGCCAGCAGCCAAGAGGTAGCGGGATCGTTGTACAATGAGCAGTTCTTC. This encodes CASSQEVAGSLYNEQFF.

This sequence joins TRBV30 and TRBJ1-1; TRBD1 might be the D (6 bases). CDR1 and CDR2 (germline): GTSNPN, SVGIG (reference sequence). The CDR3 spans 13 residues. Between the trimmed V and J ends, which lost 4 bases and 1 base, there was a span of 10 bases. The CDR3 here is CAWNGQPNTEAFF. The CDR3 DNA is TGTGCCTGGAACGGACAGCCGAACACTGAAGCTTTCTTT.

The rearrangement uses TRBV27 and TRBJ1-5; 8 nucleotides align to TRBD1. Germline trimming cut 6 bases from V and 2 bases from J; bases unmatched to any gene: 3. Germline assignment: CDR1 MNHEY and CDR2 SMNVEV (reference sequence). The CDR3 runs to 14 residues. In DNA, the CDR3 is TGTGCCAGCAGCCCAGGGGGCGGCAATCAGCCCCAGCATTTT. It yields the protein CASSPGGGNQPQHF.